These T cell receptor beta chains were read from a single sample in a study of T cells in Graves' hyperthyroidism and ophthalmopathy. MiXCR was run by TCRdb on the multiplex PCR reads, yielding one entry per CDR3 protein. This table holds more than 300,000 distinct CDR3 sequences, roughly a sixth found once. The sequenced material came from blood. These receptors came from a woman aged 30 to 39 with Graves' hyperthyroidism that later progressed to Graves' ophthalmopathy. Each CDR3 is given with its conserved first and last residue. The D gene is left open where the match is weak. A row's size may be missing; if present it is once, few, many or a size class.

j_gene: TRBJ2-2; v_gene: TRBV5-1; abundance: few; d_gene: .; CDR3nt: TGCGCCAGCAGCCCCAACTTCGGGGAGCTGTTTTTT; CDR3aa: CASSPNFGELFF
j_gene: TRBJ1-1; v_gene: TRBV12-3/TRBV12-4; abundance: many; d_gene: .; CDR3nt: TGTGCCAGCAATAGGGGCGAGGCTGAAGCTTTCTTT; CDR3aa: CASNRGEAEAFF
j_gene: TRBJ2-7; v_gene: TRBV28; abundance: many; d_gene: TRBD2; CDR3nt: TGTGCCAGCAGTTTATTAGCGGGAGTCCTCTACGAGCAGTACTTC; CDR3aa: CASSLLAGVLYEQYF
j_gene: TRBJ2-4; v_gene: TRBV7-2; abundance: .; d_gene: .; CDR3nt: TGTGCCAGCAGCTTAATAGGAGGACTCATCCTAGCCAAAAACATTCAGTACTTC; CDR3aa: CASSLIGGLILAKNIQYF
j_gene: TRBJ1-2; v_gene: TRBV20-1; abundance: many; d_gene: .; CDR3nt: TGCAGTGCTCAAACAGGGAGCGTGGATGGCTACACCTTC; CDR3aa: CSAQTGSVDGYTF
j_gene: TRBJ1-4; v_gene: TRBV20-1; abundance: few; d_gene: .; CDR3nt: TGCAGTGCTAACCCGTTGGGACTGGGGAATGAAAAACTGTTTTTT; CDR3aa: CSANPLGLGNEKLFF
j_gene: TRBJ2-2; v_gene: TRBV30; abundance: many; d_gene: TRBD1; CDR3nt: TGTGCCTGGAGTGACAGGGGCTTGGTCGGGGAGCTGTTTTTT; CDR3aa: CAWSDRGLVGELFF
j_gene: TRBJ2-2; v_gene: TRBV12-3/TRBV12-4; abundance: many; d_gene: .; CDR3nt: TGTGCCAGCAGTCCCCTGGGGAACACCGGGGAGCTGTTTTTT; CDR3aa: CASSPLGNTGELFF
j_gene: TRBJ2-3; v_gene: TRBV2; abundance: many; d_gene: .; CDR3nt: TGTGCCAGCAGTGAAAGAGATACGCAGTATTTT; CDR3aa: CASSERDTQYF
j_gene: TRBJ2-7; v_gene: TRBV11-2; abundance: .; d_gene: TRBD2; CDR3nt: TGTGCCAGCAGCGGGCTAGCGGGAGCCAACGAGCAGTACTTC; CDR3aa: CASSGLAGANEQYF
j_gene: TRBJ2-1; v_gene: TRBV4-1; abundance: few; d_gene: TRBD2; CDR3nt: TGCGCCAGCAGCCTCACTTTGGGGACTAGCGGGGTCAATGAGCAGTTCTTC; CDR3aa: CASSLTLGTSGVNEQFF
j_gene: TRBJ2-1; v_gene: TRBV12-3/TRBV12-4; abundance: .; d_gene: .; CDR3nt: TGTGCCAGCACCTGGGGCGGGTCAGGCAATGAGCAGTTCTTC; CDR3aa: CASTWGGSGNEQFF
j_gene: TRBJ1-6; v_gene: TRBV5-1; abundance: few; d_gene: .; CDR3nt: TGCGCCAGCAGCTTGGGTGCGGGGTATTCACCCCTCCACTTT; CDR3aa: CASSLGAGYSPLHF
j_gene: TRBJ2-3; v_gene: TRBV11-2; abundance: .; d_gene: TRBD2; CDR3nt: TGTGCCAGCAGCTTAGTGGTACTAGCGGGAGTGGAGTATTTT; CDR3aa: CASSLVVLAGVEYF
j_gene: TRBJ2-5; v_gene: TRBV11-2; abundance: many; d_gene: TRBD2; CDR3nt: TGTGCCAGCAGCCGGGAGGGAGAGACCCAGTACTTC; CDR3aa: CASSREGETQYF
j_gene: TRBJ1-2; v_gene: TRBV28; abundance: many; d_gene: .; CDR3nt: TGTGCCACCGAGGGAGGGACAAACTATGGCTACACCTTC; CDR3aa: CATEGGTNYGYTF
j_gene: TRBJ1-5; v_gene: TRBV12-3/TRBV12-4; abundance: many; d_gene: TRBD1; CDR3nt: TGTGCCAGCAGCCTATCCCACGGGTGGGACAGACTATATAGCAATCAGCCCCAGCATTTT; CDR3aa: CASSLSHGWDRLYSNQPQHF